What follows are 31 T cell receptor beta chains derived from one specimen sequenced in a study of T cell repertoires in cytomegalovirus infection (dated by TCRdb to between 2017 and 2020). The instrument given in TCRdb is Illumina HiSeq 1500. Using fastp at Q25 and MiXCR, TCRdb reprocessed the public reads and kept productive beta chains. Rows are combined by CDR3 protein, so each entry shows the most common genes and DNA. The sample has 160,000 or so distinct CDR3 sequences on record, roughly 15% of them singletons. The ten largest clonotypes hold under 20% of the sample. The sequencing sample was made of CD8+ T cells from PBMCs. Receptor source: a human donor in good health (CMV status not recorded). Some clones in this sample may be carry-over from other donors' samples.

Turning to this clonotype: A read error may be the cause here, since a much bigger clone is one base away. This rearrangement joins TRBV7-8 to TRBJ2-3, with D possibly being TRBD1 or TRBD2 (6 bases each). The CDR3 runs to 15 residues. The germline V gene has CDR1 SGHVS and CDR2 FQNEAQ. CDR3 sequence: CAISLLGGLSDTQYF. The CDR3 nucleotides are TGTGCCATCAGCTTATTGGGGGGCCTTTCAGATACGCAGTATTTT.

The V and J genes are TRBV12-3 or TRBV12-4 and TRBJ2-2; D possibly corresponds to TRBD1 (6 bases). The V and J ends lost 4 bases and 0 bases respectively, with 12 bases between them. The CDR3 is 16 amino acids. The CDR3 DNA reads TGTGCCAGCAGTTATGGGCGGACAGCGAACACCGGGGAGCTGTTTTTT. As protein: CASSYGRTANTGELFF.

V gene TRBV29-1 combines with J gene TRBJ2-4; perhaps TRBD2 as D (5 bases). Germline V gene lookup returns CDR1 SQVTM and CDR2 ANQGSEA. The CDR3 totals 13 residues. The germline V and J ends were trimmed by 1 base and 3 bases, with 7 bases remaining between them. The CDR3 DNA reads TGCAGCGTTGAAGCCGGGGTCAAAAACATTCAGTACTTC. Its translation is CSVEAGVKNIQYF.

The sample holds a few counts of this clonotype. V gene TRBV28 combines with J gene TRBJ2-1; 8 bases are a match to TRBD2. This CDR3 contains 15 residues. The V gene end was trimmed by 3 bases and the J gene end by 6 bases; junction bases not matched to a gene: 7. The germline CDR1 and CDR2 sequences are MDHEN and SYDVKM. The CDR3 loop reads CASSFRKRESNEQFF. CDR3 coding DNA: TGTGCCAGCAGTTTTCGGAAGCGGGAGAGCAATGAGCAGTTCTTC.

The rearrangement joins TRBV6-2 or TRBV6-3 to TRBJ2-1; 10 bases are a match to TRBD2. The CDR3 sequence is 21 residues long. Trimming removed 2 bases from V and 8 bases from J; junction bases left unmatched: 24. CDR1 MNHEY and CDR2 SVGEGT come from the germline V gene. Here the CDR3 reads CASSYPELQREGRRYIDEQFF. The CDR3 bases are TGTGCCAGCAGTTACCCGGAGCTGCAGCGGGAGGGCCGGAGGTATATTGATGAGCAGTTCTTC.

CDR3 nucleotide sequence: TGTGCCAGCAGCCAATCCCCTAGCGGGAGATATGAGCAGTTCTTC. This sequence encodes CASSQSPSGRYEQFF. V is TRBV14 and J is TRBJ2-1, with TRBD2 matching 10 bases. Germline V gene sequence: CDR1 SGHDN, CDR2 FVKESK. J was trimmed by 8 bases and V by 2 bases; bases with no gene match: 6. The CDR3 sequence is 15 residues long.

The gene calls are TRBV7-6 and TRBJ2-1; 9 positions match TRBD2. Germline V gives CDR1 SGHVS, CDR2 FNYEAQ. The CDR3 extends over 17 amino acids. V was clipped by 5 bases and J by 7 bases; unmatched bases: 15. The CDR3 DNA follows: TGTGCCAGCAGCGCCAGTGATAGCGGGGGACGGTGGAATGAGCAGTTCTTC. This codes for CASSASDSGGRWNEQFF.

The gene calls are TRBV10-3 and TRBJ2-3; 12 nucleotides align to TRBD2. The CDR3 loop spans 15 amino acids. Germline trimming cut 8 bases from V and 1 base from J; bases unmatched to any gene: 4. Germline lookup yields CDR1 ENHRY and CDR2 SYGVKD. In DNA form, the CDR3 reads TGTGCCATCGGGCTAGCGGGAGGGGGCACAGATACGCAGTATTTT. This sequence encodes CAIGLAGGGTDTQYF.

This clonotype turned up a few times. The gene calls are TRBV12-3 or TRBV12-4 and TRBJ2-2; 10 nucleotides agree with TRBD2. V lost 3 bases and J lost 10; bases outside the gene matches: 2. The CDR3 is made up of 13 amino acids. The CDR3 region has the DNA TGTGCCAGCAGTTTCCTAGCGGGAGTGGAGCTGTTTTTT. It specifies CASSFLAGVELFF.

The rearrangement uses TRBV3-1 and TRBJ2-7; D gene unclear. Germline values: CDR1 LGHDT, CDR2 YNNKEL (reference sequence). The CDR3 spans 15 residues. The germline V and J ends were trimmed by 2 bases and 2 bases, with 13 bases remaining between them. The CDR3 protein is CASSQKVISAYEQYF. The DNA for the CDR3 is TGTGCCAGCAGCCAAAAGGTTATCTCCGCCTACGAGCAGTACTTC.

The chain combines TRBV7-2 with TRBJ2-7, with 8 bases identical to TRBD1. This CDR3 contains 15 residues. CDR1 SGHTA and CDR2 FQGNSA come from the germline V gene. Germline trimming cut 4 bases from V and 0 bases from J; bases unmatched to any gene: 5. DNA for the CDR3: TGTGCCAGCAGCTGGGGACAGGCAATCTCCTACGAGCAGTACTTC. Its translation is CASSWGQAISYEQYF.

There are a few counts of this clonotype. The chain joins TRBV9 to TRBJ2-1, with TRBD2 matching 16 bases. This CDR3 region has 18 residues. V shed 3 bases and J 0 bases; nucleotides not matched to a gene: 3. Germline CDR1 SGDLS, CDR2 YYNGEE. Here the CDR3 reads CASSAGLAGGPSYNEQFF. The DNA for the CDR3 is TGTGCCAGCAGCGCGGGACTAGCGGGGGGGCCCTCCTACAATGAGCAGTTCTTC.

A few counts support this clonotype. The chain has TRBV6-2 or TRBV6-3 and TRBJ2-1; no clear D gene. This CDR3 contains 13 residues. The V gene's germline CDR1 is MNHEY and CDR2 SVGEGT. Trimming took off 3 bases at V and 9 bases at J, with 12 bases between the two ends. CDR3 region: CASSYTLVSEQFF. The CDR3 DNA reads as TGTGCCAGCAGTTATACCCTAGTTAGTGAGCAGTTCTTC.

The sample holds many counts of this clonotype. The chain couples TRBV7-8 to TRBJ2-1, with D perhaps TRBD2 (6 bases). Germline V gene data show CDR1 as SGHVS and CDR2 as FQNEAQ. The CDR3 runs 11 residues. Trimming stripped 5 bases from V and 14 bases from J, with 13 bases between. CDR3 in amino acids: CASSADYREFF. The CDR3 region has the DNA TGTGCCAGCAGCGCGGACTATCGGGAGTTCTTC.

Here the CDR3 reads CASSSHSYSPGPYRDEQYF. The CDR3 DNA reads as TGTGCCAGCAGTTCGCACTCTTATTCGCCGGGCCCATATCGAGACGAGCAGTACTTC. The chain uses TRBV28 and TRBJ2-7; D gene unclear. Trimming cost V 4 bases and J 5 bases, with 30 bases left between them. Per germline, CDR1 MDHEN and CDR2 SYDVKM. CDR3 length equals 19 residues.

The chain is built from TRBV19 and TRBJ1-1; unclear D gene. Germline V gene sequence: CDR1 LNHDA, CDR2 SQIVND (reference sequence). This CDR3 contains 13 residues. Trimming took 6 bases from V and 5 from J, leaving 13 bases between them. The CDR3 region has the DNA TGTGCCAGTAGGGCCGGTTATTCGACTGAAGCTTTCTTT. Translation: CASRAGYSTEAFF.

This clonotype turned up a few times. The junction and the germline gene differ at one end; a read error may be behind it. The chain joins TRBV7-2 to TRBJ2-7, with a weak D call TRBD1 (6 bases). Germline loops: CDR1 SGHTA, CDR2 FQGNSA. The CDR3 has 16 residues. The CDR3 DNA reads TGTGCCAGCCGAGGGGGTTCCGGTCGGAATTCCTACGAGCGGTACTTC. Translating it yields CASRGGSGRNSYERYF. The full variable domain, with the rest looked up from reference TRBV7-2 and TRBJ2-7, is GAGVSQSPSNKVTEKGKDVELRCDPISGHTALYWYRQSLGQGLEFLIYFQGNSAPDKSGLPSDRFSAERTGGSVSTLTIQRTQQEDSAVYLCASRGGSGRNSYERYFGPGTRLTVT.

V is TRBV30 and J is TRBJ2-7, with D possibly matching TRBD2 (6 bases). The CDR3 runs to 16 residues. The V gene lost 3 bases and the J gene lost 4 bases, with 22 bases spanning the gap. Germline V lookup: CDR1 GTSNPN, CDR2 SVGIG (reference sequence). CDR3 sequence reads: CAWRPEWGGLPYEQYF. The CDR3, as DNA: TGTGCCTGGAGGCCAGAGTGGGGAGGTCTCCCTTACGAGCAGTACTTC.

This clonotype showed up just a few times. The V gene is TRBV28, the J gene TRBJ1-2; D is undetermined. Deletions cut 3 bases from V and 4 bases from J, with 12 bases between. Germline CDR1 reads MDHEN; CDR2 reads SYDVKM. The CDR3 spans 14 residues. The CDR3 region is CASSFPGFGYGYTF. As DNA, the CDR3 is TGTGCCAGCAGTTTTCCGGGGTTCGGCTATGGCTACACCTTC.

The V and J genes are TRBV28 and TRBJ2-7, with TRBD1 matching over 7 bases. The CDR3 covers 15 residues. V lost 7 bases, J lost 2 bases, and 11 bases stayed unmatched. The germline V gene has CDR1 MDHEN and CDR2 SYDVKM. The CDR3 nucleotides read TGTGCCAGCACCCACCCTGCCGGGACAGCCTACGAGCAGTACTTC. Its translation is CASTHPAGTAYEQYF.

The V call is TRBV20-1, the J call TRBJ2-1; 7 bases agree with TRBD2. This CDR3 is 14 amino acids long. The V gene end was trimmed by 1 base and the J gene end by 7 bases; junction bases not matched to a gene: 7. Germline loops: CDR1 DFQATT, CDR2 SNEGSKA (reference sequence). This CDR3 is CSARGLAERNEQFF. Written as DNA, the CDR3 is TGCAGTGCTAGAGGGCTAGCGGAAAGAAATGAGCAGTTCTTC.

This sequence joins TRBV6-5 and TRBJ2-1; D is possibly TRBD1 (5 bases). The CDR3 runs 18 residues. The germline V and J ends were trimmed by 6 bases and 3 bases, with 24 bases remaining between them. Germline-derived CDR1 and CDR2 are MNHEY and SVGAGI. The CDR3 DNA is TGTGCCAGCAGCTGGGGCGGACCCGTTGCCGACCTCTACAATGAGCAGTTCTTC. Amino acid sequence: CASSWGGPVADLYNEQFF.

This clonotype appeared a few times. The V and J genes are TRBV6-6 and TRBJ2-6; either TRBD1 or TRBD2 may supply D (6 bases each). V was clipped by 2 bases and J by 2 bases, with 16 bases between them. This CDR3 has 18 amino acids. Germline CDR1 reads MNHNY; CDR2 reads SVGAGI (reference sequence). CDR3 in DNA: TGTGCCAGCAGTTACAGGGGGGAGTGGAAGGCTGGGGCCAACGTCCTGACTTTC. It encodes CASSYRGEWKAGANVLTF.

This chain joins TRBV6-1 and TRBJ2-1; D not resolved. Germline V CDR1 and CDR2: MNHNS, SASEGT. The CDR3 loop spans 13 amino acids. The ends were cut back, 7 bases at V and 4 bases at J, with 11 bases in the middle. In nucleotides, the CDR3 is TGTGCCAGCAATAGTATTTGGTACAATGAGCAGTTCTTC. It translates to CASNSIWYNEQFF.

This rearrangement joins TRBV7-8 to TRBJ1-1, with 8 bases identical to TRBD1. V lost 7 bases to trimming and J lost 8 bases; unmatched junction nucleotides: 15. The CDR3 is made up of 15 amino acids. Germline CDR1 and CDR2: SGHVS and FQNEAQ. The chain's CDR3 is CASTRQGTPMEEAFF. The CDR3 coding sequence is TGTGCCAGCACCCGACAGGGGACCCCAATGGAGGAAGCTTTCTTT.

This sequence joins TRBV6-2 or TRBV6-3 and TRBJ2-2; 12 bases map to TRBD2. V shed 2 bases and J 6 bases; nucleotides not matched to a gene: 7. Germline V gene data show CDR1 as MNHEY and CDR2 as SVGEGT. This CDR3 has 17 amino acids. The CDR3 here is CASSYPRLAGGPGELFF. CDR3 DNA sequence: TGTGCCAGCAGTTACCCGAGGCTAGCGGGAGGGCCCGGGGAGCTGTTTTTT.

The CDR3 DNA reads TGTGCCAGCAGAATCAGGCGTACCGGGGAGCTGTTTTTT. Translated: CASRIRRTGELFF. This chain links TRBV6-5 with TRBJ2-2; D ambiguous. V lost 6 bases and J lost 5, with 10 bases in between. The CDR3 has 13 residues. Germline V gives CDR1 MNHEY, CDR2 SVGAGI.

The V call is TRBV28, the J call TRBJ2-6; D not certain. V lost 6 bases to trimming and J lost 6 bases, with 15 bases between them. Germline loops: CDR1 MDHEN, CDR2 SYDVKM. The CDR3 runs to 15 residues. The CDR3 here is CASSSAPAMANVLTF. Written as DNA, the CDR3 is TGTGCCAGCAGCTCCGCTCCGGCGATGGCCAACGTCCTGACTTTC.

The V gene is TRBV7-2, the J gene TRBJ1-5; 8 nucleotides line up with TRBD1. This CDR3 contains 13 residues. The germline V gene has CDR1 SGHTA and CDR2 FQGNSA. J lost 7 bases, V lost 4 bases, and 3 bases had no gene match. For the CDR3, the DNA is TGTGCCAGCAGCTCGACAGGGGAACAGCCCCAGCATTTT. It codes for CASSSTGEQPQHF.

This clonotype turned up a few times. The gene calls are TRBV12-3 or TRBV12-4 and TRBJ2-7, with unresolved D. V was cut by 6 bases and J by 3 bases, with 6 bases left in between. The CDR3 is made up of 11 amino acids. CDR3 sequence (DNA): TGTGCCAGCAGCCACGGCTACGAGCAGTACTTC. Protein product: CASSHGYEQYF.

The chain employs TRBV7-8 and TRBJ2-2; D unresolved. CDR3 length equals 13 residues. V was cut by 1 base and J by 1 base, with 1 base left in between. Germline CDR1 is SGHVS and CDR2 is FQNEAQ. The CDR3 DNA follows: TGTGCCAGCAGCTTAGAGAACACCGGGGAGCTGTTTTTT. It yields the protein CASSLENTGELFF.